The next 31 T cell receptor beta chains were all read from a single sample in a study of control samples from healthy donors and cancer patients. Profiled with immunoSEQ multiplex PCR; TCRdb holds only in-frame clones, not every one. The sample has around 130,000 clones, about 95% seen once. The source material was blood. These receptors were collected from a man aged 25 to 40 in good health.

The V and J genes are TRBV29-1 and TRBJ1-1; D may be TRBD1 (6 bases). The CDR3 is made up of 13 amino acids. Germline V gene data show CDR1 as SQVTM and CDR2 as ANQGSEA. Trimming took off 2 bases at V and 4 bases at J, with 11 bases between the two ends. In DNA form, the CDR3 reads TGCAGCGTTGAATGGATAGGGGGCACTGAAGCTTTCTTT. It translates to CSVEWIGGTEAFF.

This clone was counted a single time. The gene calls are TRBV4-1 and TRBJ1-3; weak D call: TRBD1 (6 bases). V was trimmed by 8 bases and J by 2 bases, leaving 13 bases between them. The germline CDR1 and CDR2 sequences are MGHRA and YSYEKL. There are 14 residues in the CDR3. For the CDR3, the DNA is TGCGCCAGCGCTTCCCGGGGGCCTGGAAACACCATATATTTT. Its translation is CASASRGPGNTIYF.

The chain carries TRBV6-1 and TRBJ1-2, with 9 nucleotides matching TRBD1. The V gene's germline CDR1 is MNHNS and CDR2 SASEGT. The CDR3 loop spans 18 amino acids. Trimming cost V 1 base and J 7 bases; bases outside gene matches: 16. As DNA, the CDR3 is TGTGCCAGCAGTGAAGTGCGAGGTTCGGTGGGACAGGGAGGTGGCTACACCTTC. Translation gives CASSEVRGSVGQGGGYTF.

The chain is built from TRBV19 and TRBJ1-3; D unresolved. V was shortened by 5 bases and J by 0 bases, with 8 bases between the two germline ends. The CDR3 spans 14 residues. Germline CDR1 LNHDA, CDR2 SQIVND (reference sequence). CDR3 amino acids: CASSSSSSGNTIYF. The CDR3 DNA reads TGTGCCAGTAGTTCGTCTAGCTCTGGAAACACCATATATTTT.

A few counts support this clone. Here the CDR3 reads CASSEGEPYNEQFF. In DNA form, the CDR3 reads TGTGCCAGCAGTGAGGGGGAGCCCTACAATGAGCAGTTCTTC. V gene TRBV6-4 combines with J gene TRBJ2-1; D may be TRBD1 or TRBD2 (5 bases each). CDR1 and CDR2 from the germline V gene are MRHNA and SNTAGT. Trimming took off 3 bases at V and 2 bases at J, with 8 bases between the two ends. This CDR3 is built from 14 residues.

The V and J genes are TRBV12-3 or TRBV12-4 and TRBJ2-7, with TRBD2 as a possible D gene (6 bases). Trimming cost V 0 bases and J 8 bases, with 11 bases left between them. The CDR3 has 13 amino acids. The CDR3 region has the DNA TGTGCCAGCAGTTTAGCGCGGGGCACCCAGCAGTACTTC. Its protein is CASSLARGTQQYF.

V is TRBV6-5 and J is TRBJ2-3; D might be TRBD1 (5 bases). Germline V gene lookup returns CDR1 MNHEY and CDR2 SVGAGI. CDR3 length: 15 amino acids. Trimming left V 4 bases short and J 5 bases short, with 16 bases between. CDR3 amino acids: CASSLQASRGDTQYF. The CDR3 nucleotides read TGTGCCAGCAGTTTACAGGCCTCAAGGGGAGATACGCAGTATTTT.

The J gene is TRBJ1-2, the V gene TRBV27, with D possibly matching TRBD1 (6 bases). CDR1 MNHEY and CDR2 SMNVEV come from the germline V gene (reference sequence). The length of the CDR3 is 13 residues. The V end lost 3 bases, the J end lost 8 bases, and 13 bases lay between the germline ends. The CDR3 coding sequence is TGTGCCAGCAGTTTTTCCGCAGGGGTCGGCTACACCTTC. This translates into CASSFSAGVGYTF.

The chain has TRBV6-2 or TRBV6-3 and TRBJ2-7; 7 nucleotides align to TRBD1. The CDR3 consists of 13 residues. CDR1 is MNHEY and CDR2 is SVGEGT in the germline V gene. V shed 6 bases, J shed 4 bases, and the junction held 6 bases outside the gene matches. The CDR3 here is CASSLWTGYEQYF. The CDR3 DNA sequence: TGTGCCAGCAGCCTTTGGACAGGTTACGAGCAGTACTTC.

As for this clone: Other DNA sequences in this sample translate to the same CDR3. This sequence joins TRBV19 and TRBJ2-5; D possibly corresponds to TRBD1 (6 bases). V gave up 4 bases and J gave up 5 bases, with 14 bases separating them. The CDR3 loop spans 14 amino acids. CDR1 and CDR2 from the germline V gene are LNHDA and SQIVND (reference sequence). In DNA, the CDR3 is TGTGCCAGTAGTAGTGGGGGCGCGGGCGAGACCCAGTACTTC. Translated, it gives CASSSGGAGETQYF.

Points on this clone: This specimen includes other DNA sequences encoding the same CDR3. The chain combines TRBV5-8 with TRBJ1-5; D gene unclear. CDR1 is SGHTS and CDR2 is YDEGEE in the germline V gene. This CDR3 is 15 amino acids long. V lost 2 bases to trimming and J lost 4 bases, with 13 bases between them. CDR3 protein: CASSLEGQRNQPQHF. CDR3 nucleotide sequence: TGTGCCAGCAGCTTAGAAGGCCAGCGAAATCAGCCCCAGCATTTT.

The rearrangement uses TRBV19 and TRBJ1-2, with D possibly matching TRBD1 (5 bases). The CDR3 loop spans 15 amino acids. Germline CDR1 is LNHDA and CDR2 is SQIVND (reference sequence). Trimming shortened V by 5 bases and J by 4 bases, and 17 bases separated the two germline ends. CDR3 sequence reads: CASSFQKGPGYGYTF. For the CDR3, the DNA is TGTGCCAGTAGTTTCCAGAAGGGGCCCGGCTATGGCTACACCTTC. Filled out from reference TRBV19 and TRBJ1-2, the complete variable domain reads DGGITQSPKYLFRKEGQNVTLSCEQNLNHDAMYWYRQDPGQGLRLIYYSQIVNDFQKGDIAEGYSVSREKKESFPLTVTSAQKNPTAFYLCASSFQKGPGYGYTFGSGTRLTVV.

This clone appeared a single time. V is TRBV7-8 and J is TRBJ2-1, with 8 bases identical to TRBD2. The germline gives CDR1 SGHVS, CDR2 FQNEAQ. The CDR3 has 16 residues. V was pared by 5 bases and J by 9 bases, with 15 bases of the junction left unmatched. CDR3 in amino acids: CASSAPGGRGKFEQFF. The CDR3 nucleotides are TGTGCCAGCAGCGCCCCGGGAGGGCGTGGGAAGTTTGAGCAGTTCTTC.

V gene TRBV18 combines with J gene TRBJ1-6, with 9 bases aligning to TRBD1. With V trimmed by 3 bases and J by 9 bases, 6 bases remained unmatched. The CDR3 covers 15 residues. Germline V gene lookup returns CDR1 KGHSH and CDR2 LQKENI. The CDR3 region is CASSPGTGFLSPLHF. The DNA for the CDR3 is TGTGCCAGCTCACCCGGGACAGGGTTTCTTTCACCCCTCCACTTT.

The chain couples TRBV19 to TRBJ1-2; 8 positions agree with TRBD1. The CDR3 runs 14 residues. The V segment lost 7 bases and the J segment 8 bases; nucleotides outside the gene matches: 12. Germline CDR1 and CDR2: LNHDA and SQIVND (reference sequence). CDR3 residues: CASTTDRAVRGYTF. The DNA of the CDR3 is TGTGCCAGTACCACGGACAGGGCTGTTCGGGGCTACACCTTC.

The chain has TRBV10-2 and TRBJ1-2, with unresolved D. Trimming took 2 bases from V and 2 from J, leaving 12 bases between them. This CDR3 has 15 amino acids. Per germline, CDR1 WSHSY and CDR2 SAAADI. Written as DNA, the CDR3 is TGCGCCAGCAGTGAGAGTCGGGAAATAAACTATGGCTACACCTTC. It translates to CASSESREINYGYTF.

The DNA for the CDR3 is TGTGCCAGCAGCCGAGGTACAGCGGGGGGCAGTTTACAAGAGACCCAGTACTTC. Residues: CASSRGTAGGSLQETQYF. V and J are TRBV4-2 and TRBJ2-5, with TRBD2 matching over 9 bases. The V and J ends lost 4 bases and 2 bases, in that order; junction bases with no gene match: 14. Germline assignment: CDR1 LGHNA and CDR2 YNFKEQ. This CDR3 contains 18 residues.

The rearrangement links TRBV18 to TRBJ2-7, with TRBD1 matching 7 bases. The CDR3 has 14 residues. After removal of 2 bases from V and 4 bases from J, the junction contained 5 bases not matched to a gene. Germline CDR1 KGHSH, CDR2 LQKENI. The CDR3 here is CASSPWDRIYEQYF. The CDR3 DNA reads TGTGCCAGCTCACCATGGGACAGAATTTACGAGCAGTACTTC.

The chain is built from TRBV7-3 and TRBJ1-1; 9 bases fit TRBD1. Germline loops: CDR1 SGHTA, CDR2 FQGTGA. This CDR3 is 15 amino acids long. V trimming: 0 bases; J trimming: 4 bases; junction bases outside the gene matches: 3. CDR3 residues: CASSLTGGQGTEAFF. Written as DNA, the CDR3 is TGTGCCAGCAGCTTAACTGGGGGACAGGGCACTGAAGCTTTCTTT.

The V call is TRBV4-1, the J call TRBJ1-5; D perhaps matches TRBD1 (5 bases). This CDR3 has 17 residues. V was trimmed by 4 bases and J by 7 bases, leaving 23 bases between them. The germline V gene has CDR1 MGHRA and CDR2 YSYEKL. In DNA form, the CDR3 reads TGCGCCAGCAGCCCCAGCTTGCCCGGGGGAGTTTCACAGCCCCAGCATTTT. It codes for CASSPSLPGGVSQPQHF.

This clone occurred once. This chain uses TRBV28 with TRBJ1-5, with 11 nucleotides matching TRBD1. The CDR3 has 15 amino acids. Germline values: CDR1 MDHEN, CDR2 SYDVKM. Trimming took 4 bases from V and 1 from J; bases not matched to a gene: 0. The CDR3 loop is CASSWDRGSNQPQHF. CDR3 sequence (DNA): TGTGCCAGCAGTTGGGACAGGGGGAGCAATCAGCCCCAGCATTTT.

The J gene is TRBJ1-2, the V gene TRBV21-1. TRBV21-1 represents a pseudogene. The CDR3 totals 16 residues. CDR3 protein: CASSRIDEYCNYGYTF. CDR3 in DNA: TGTGCCAGCAGCAGGATAGACGAGTATTGCAACTATGGCTACACCTTC.

The CDR3 loop is CASSFFTPGTANEKLFF. The CDR3 nucleotides read TGTGCCAGCAGTTTCTTTACTCCCGGGACAGCTAATGAAAAACTGTTTTTT. The genes are TRBV28 and TRBJ1-4, with TRBD1 matching 7 bases. The CDR3 has 17 amino acids. Germline CDR1 reads MDHEN; CDR2 reads SYDVKM. J gave up 3 bases and V 3 bases, and 10 bases lay outside the gene matches.

V is TRBV7-2 and J is TRBJ2-5; D not resolved. Trimming took off 5 bases at V and 7 bases at J, with 17 bases between the two ends. There are 14 residues in the CDR3. The germline gives CDR1 SGHTA, CDR2 FQGNSA. The CDR3 here is CASSPVSGRATQYF. CDR3 sequence (DNA): TGTGCCAGCAGCCCCGTGAGTGGCCGAGCGACCCAGTACTTC.

This clone has just one count. This chain uses TRBV5-1 with TRBJ2-1, with TRBD1 identical over 12 bases. The length of the CDR3 is 15 residues. CDR1 SGHRS and CDR2 YFSETQ come from the germline V gene. V lost 3 bases to trimming and J lost 12 bases; unmatched junction nucleotides: 10. CDR3 nucleotides: TGCGCCAGCAGCTCGCCGGGACAGGGGGCAGTAGGGCAGTTCTTC. This codes for CASSSPGQGAVGQFF.

This chain connects TRBV7-9 to TRBJ1-1; D gene uncertain. V lost 0 bases, J lost 1 base, and 6 bases lay in between. The CDR3 sequence is 14 residues long. Germline V gene sequence: CDR1 SEHNR, CDR2 FQNEAQ (reference sequence). This CDR3 is CASSLAGGNTEAFF. The DNA of the CDR3 is TGTGCCAGCAGCTTAGCAGGCGGGAACACTGAAGCTTTCTTT.

This rearrangement joins TRBV11-1 to TRBJ1-1; possibly TRBD1 for D (5 bases). V lost 7 bases and J lost 6, with 18 bases in between. Germline CDR1 is SGHAT and CDR2 is FQDESV (reference sequence). The CDR3 has 14 amino acids. The CDR3 DNA sequence: TGTGCCAGCACCCTGTCGGCAGGGACGGCTGAAGCTTTCTTT. Its translation: CASTLSAGTAEAFF. Full variable domain (outside the CDR3, taken from reference TRBV11-1 and TRBJ1-1): EAEVAQSPRYKITEKSQAVAFWCDPISGHATLYWYRQILGQGPELLVQFQDESVVDDSQLPKDRFSAERLKGVDSTLKIQPAELGDSAMYLCASTLSAGTAEAFFGQGTRLTVV.

V usage is TRBV6-1 and J usage is TRBJ2-7; TRBD1 matches 10 bases. The CDR3 is made up of 14 amino acids. The junction had 3 bases not matched to a gene; V was cut back by 3 bases and J by 4 bases. Germline loops: CDR1 MNHNS, CDR2 SASEGT. Here the CDR3 DNA reads TGTGCCAGCAGTGATGGGACAGGGGTATACGAGCAGTACTTC. It encodes CASSDGTGVYEQYF.

The rearrangement uses TRBV6-5 and TRBJ2-1, with 7 bases that match TRBD2. This CDR3 region has 13 residues. Germline lookup yields CDR1 MNHEY and CDR2 SVGAGI. V dropped 7 bases and J dropped 4; count of bases not matched to a gene: 4. CDR3 nucleotides: TGTGCCAGCATCAGCGGGGTATACAATGAGCAGTTCTTC. This sequence encodes CASISGVYNEQFF.

V gene TRBV6-6 combines with J gene TRBJ2-2; 8 nucleotides agree with TRBD1. Losses at the gene ends were 6 bases for V and 5 bases for J; bases not matched to a gene: 8. The CDR3 length is 15 residues. Germline CDR1 and CDR2: MNHNY and SVGAGI (reference sequence). In nucleotides, the CDR3 is TGTGCCAGCAGAACTCAGGGGGCGAGAACCGGGGAGCTGTTTTTT. Protein product: CASRTQGARTGELFF.

The count of this clone is one. The CDR3 is CASSHGTSQGGDIQYF. In DNA, the CDR3 is TGCGCCAGCAGCCACGGGACTAGCCAGGGTGGGGACATTCAGTACTTC. The gene calls are TRBV4-3 and TRBJ2-4, with 9 bases aligning to TRBD2. Germline V lookup: CDR1 LGHNA, CDR2 YSLEER. The ends lost 3 bases at V and 8 bases at J; junction bases unmatched: 11. The CDR3 covers 16 residues.